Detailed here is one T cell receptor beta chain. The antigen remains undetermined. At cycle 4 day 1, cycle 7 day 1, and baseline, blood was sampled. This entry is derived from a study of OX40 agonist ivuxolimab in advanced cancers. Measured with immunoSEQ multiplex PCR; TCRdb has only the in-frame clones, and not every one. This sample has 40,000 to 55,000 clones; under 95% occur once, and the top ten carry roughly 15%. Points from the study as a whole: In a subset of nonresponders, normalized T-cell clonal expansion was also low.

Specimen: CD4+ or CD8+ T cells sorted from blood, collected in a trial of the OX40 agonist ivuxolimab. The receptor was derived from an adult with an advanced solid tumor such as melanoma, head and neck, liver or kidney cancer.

In DNA, the CDR3 is TGTGCCAGCAGCCCCACGAGGGCTAGCTCCTACGAGCAGTACTTC. The encoded protein is CASSPTRASSYEQYF. This sequence joins TRBV6-5 and TRBJ2-7, with D perhaps TRBD2 (5 bases). This CDR3 contains 15 residues. Trimming left V 6 bases short and J 0 bases short, with 15 bases between. CDR1 is MNHEY and CDR2 is SVGAGI in the germline V gene.